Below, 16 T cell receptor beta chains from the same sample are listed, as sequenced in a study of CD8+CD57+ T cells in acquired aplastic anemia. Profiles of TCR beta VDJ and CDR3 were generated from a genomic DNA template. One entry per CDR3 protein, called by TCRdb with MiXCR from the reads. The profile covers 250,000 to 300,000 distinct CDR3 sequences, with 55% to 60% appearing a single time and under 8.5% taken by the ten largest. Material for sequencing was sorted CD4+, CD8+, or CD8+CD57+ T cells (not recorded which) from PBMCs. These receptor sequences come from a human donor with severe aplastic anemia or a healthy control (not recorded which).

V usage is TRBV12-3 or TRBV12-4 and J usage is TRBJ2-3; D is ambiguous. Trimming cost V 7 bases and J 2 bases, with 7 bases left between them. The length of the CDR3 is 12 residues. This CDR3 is CASNIFTDTQYF. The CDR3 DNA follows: TGTGCCAGCAACATATTCACAGATACGCAGTATTTT.

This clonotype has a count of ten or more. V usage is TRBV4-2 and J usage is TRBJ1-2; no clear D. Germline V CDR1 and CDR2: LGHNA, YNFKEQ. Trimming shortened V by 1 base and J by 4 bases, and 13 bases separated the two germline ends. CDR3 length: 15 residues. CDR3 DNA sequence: TGTGCCAGCAGCCAAGCGTCGGCCGGGTTCTATGGCTACACCTTC. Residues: CASSQASAGFYGYTF.

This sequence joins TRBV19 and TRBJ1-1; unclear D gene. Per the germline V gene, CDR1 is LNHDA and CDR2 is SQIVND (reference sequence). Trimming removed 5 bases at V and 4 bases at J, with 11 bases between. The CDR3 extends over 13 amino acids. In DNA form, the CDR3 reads TGTGCCAGTAGTTCTCTCGGATCCACTGAAGCTTTCTTT. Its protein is CASSSLGSTEAFF.

Written as DNA, the CDR3 is TGTGCCAGCAGTGACTCGATTCAGGGATCCAATTCACCCCTCCACTTT. Residues: CASSDSIQGSNSPLHF. The V and J genes are TRBV6-4 and TRBJ1-6, with D maybe TRBD1 (5 bases). Trimming removed 0 bases from V and 7 bases from J, with 13 bases in between. This CDR3 is built from 16 residues. Germline lookup yields CDR1 MRHNA and CDR2 SNTAGT.

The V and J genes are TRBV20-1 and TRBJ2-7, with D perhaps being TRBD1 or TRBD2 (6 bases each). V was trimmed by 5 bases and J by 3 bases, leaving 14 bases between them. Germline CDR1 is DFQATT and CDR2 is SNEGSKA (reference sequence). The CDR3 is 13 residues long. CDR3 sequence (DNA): TGCAGTGCTCCGGGGGCGGTGGACTACGAGCAGTACTTC. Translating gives CSAPGAVDYEQYF.

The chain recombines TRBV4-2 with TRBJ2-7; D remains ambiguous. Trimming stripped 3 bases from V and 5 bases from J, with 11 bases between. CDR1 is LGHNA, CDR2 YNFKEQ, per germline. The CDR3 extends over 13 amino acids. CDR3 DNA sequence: TGTGCCAGCAGCCAGCCCGGTAAGGACGAGCAGTACTTC. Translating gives CASSQPGKDEQYF.

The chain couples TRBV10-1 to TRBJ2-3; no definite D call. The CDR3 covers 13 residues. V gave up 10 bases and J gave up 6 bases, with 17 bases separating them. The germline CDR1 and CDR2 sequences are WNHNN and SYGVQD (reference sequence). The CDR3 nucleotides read TGCGCCACCCAACTGCGTCGGCGCGATACGCAGTATTTT. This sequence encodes CATQLRRRDTQYF.

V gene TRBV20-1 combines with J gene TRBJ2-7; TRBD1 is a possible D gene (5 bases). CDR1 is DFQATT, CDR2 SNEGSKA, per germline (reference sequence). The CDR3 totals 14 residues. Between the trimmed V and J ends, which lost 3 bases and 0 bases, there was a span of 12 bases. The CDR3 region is CSARRQPSSYEQYF. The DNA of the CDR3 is TGCAGTGCTAGGCGACAGCCCAGCTCCTACGAGCAGTACTTC.

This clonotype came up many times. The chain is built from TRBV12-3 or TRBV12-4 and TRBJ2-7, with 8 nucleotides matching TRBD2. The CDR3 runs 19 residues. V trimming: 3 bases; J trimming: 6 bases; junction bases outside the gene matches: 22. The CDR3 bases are TGTGCCAGCAGTTTTGGGACAAAGGAGGTGAAGCGGGGGAGGGTCGAGCAGTACTTC. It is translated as CASSFGTKEVKRGRVEQYF.

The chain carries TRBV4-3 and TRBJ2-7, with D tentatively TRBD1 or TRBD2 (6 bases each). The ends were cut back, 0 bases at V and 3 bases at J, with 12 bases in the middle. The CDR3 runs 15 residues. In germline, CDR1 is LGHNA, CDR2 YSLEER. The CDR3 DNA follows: TGCGCCAGCAGCCAAGATCGGGGGCCCCTCTACGAGCAGTACTTC. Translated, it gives CASSQDRGPLYEQYF.

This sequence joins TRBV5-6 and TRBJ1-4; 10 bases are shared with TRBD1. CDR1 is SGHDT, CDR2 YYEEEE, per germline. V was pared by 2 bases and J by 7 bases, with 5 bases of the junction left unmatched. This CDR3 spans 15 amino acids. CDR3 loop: CASSLSGQGTEKLFF. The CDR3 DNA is TGTGCCAGCAGCTTATCGGGACAGGGGACTGAAAAACTGTTTTTT.

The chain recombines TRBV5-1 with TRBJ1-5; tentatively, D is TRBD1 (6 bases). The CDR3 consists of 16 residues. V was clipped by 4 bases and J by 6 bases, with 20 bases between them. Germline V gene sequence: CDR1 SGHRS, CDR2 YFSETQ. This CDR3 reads CASSPASGGAGQPQHF. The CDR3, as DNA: TGCGCCAGCAGCCCCGCCAGCGGGGGCGCGGGTCAGCCCCAGCATTTT.

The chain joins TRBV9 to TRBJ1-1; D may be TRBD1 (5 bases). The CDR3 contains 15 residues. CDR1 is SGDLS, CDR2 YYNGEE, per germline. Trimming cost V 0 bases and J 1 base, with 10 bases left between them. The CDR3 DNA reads TGTGCCAGCAGCGTAGTGCAGGGCCCGAACACTGAAGCTTTCTTT. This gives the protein CASSVVQGPNTEAFF.

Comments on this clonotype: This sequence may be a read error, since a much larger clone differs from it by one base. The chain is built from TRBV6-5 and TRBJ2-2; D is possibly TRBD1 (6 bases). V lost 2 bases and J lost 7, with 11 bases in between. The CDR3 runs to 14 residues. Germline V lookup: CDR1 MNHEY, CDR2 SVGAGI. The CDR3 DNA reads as TGTGCCAGCAGTTACCAAACAGGGTACGGGGAGCTGTTTTTT. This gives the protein CASSYQTGYGELFF.

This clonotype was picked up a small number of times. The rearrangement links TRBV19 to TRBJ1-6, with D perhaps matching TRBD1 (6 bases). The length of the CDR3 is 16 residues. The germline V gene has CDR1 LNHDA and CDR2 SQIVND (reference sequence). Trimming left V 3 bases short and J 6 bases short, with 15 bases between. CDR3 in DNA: TGTGCCAGTAGTATGAAGGGGGGAGGGTTTAATTCACCCCTCCACTTT. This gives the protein CASSMKGGGFNSPLHF.

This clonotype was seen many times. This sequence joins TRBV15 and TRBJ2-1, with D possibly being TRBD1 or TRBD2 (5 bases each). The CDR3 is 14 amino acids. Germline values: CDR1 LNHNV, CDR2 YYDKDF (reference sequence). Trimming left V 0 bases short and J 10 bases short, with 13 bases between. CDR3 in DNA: TGTGCCACCAGCAGAGATGGGGGAATGGGAGAGCAGTTCTTC. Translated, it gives CATSRDGGMGEQFF. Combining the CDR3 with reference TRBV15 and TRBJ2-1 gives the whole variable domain DAMVIQNPRYQVTQFGKPVTLSCSQTLNHNVMYWYQQKSSQAPKLLFHYYDKDFNNEADTPDNFQSRRPNTSFCFLDIRSPGLGDTAMYLCATSRDGGMGEQFFGPGTRLTVL.